Listed below are T cell receptor beta chains from one sample, sequenced in a study of T-cell memory formation after mild COVID-19. TCRdb called the 5' RACE reads again in MiXCR, with one record for every CDR3 protein. The sample has 150,000 to 200,000 distinct CDR3 sequences, 13% to 15% seen once. Sequencing was performed on PBMCs or a T cell subset sorted from them (not recorded which). These receptors were taken from an adult woman who had mild COVID-19 (a few samples of this study predate the infection). Cell type and time point are not known. CDR3s include the opening cysteine and the closing phenylalanine or tryptophan. The D gene is left open where the match is weak.

v_gene: TRBV3-1; j_gene: TRBJ2-5; len: 15; d_gene: TRBD2; CDR3aa: CASSQGAGSQETQYF
v_gene: TRBV5-1; j_gene: TRBJ2-2; len: 17; d_gene: .; CDR3aa: CASSWHRDTLNTGELFF
v_gene: TRBV11-2; j_gene: TRBJ2-7; len: 19; d_gene: TRBD2; CDR3aa: CASSLEGTSGEMGSYEQYF
v_gene: TRBV2; j_gene: TRBJ2-5; len: 14; d_gene: TRBD1; CDR3aa: CASSADRVSETQYF
v_gene: TRBV30; j_gene: TRBJ2-2; len: 11; d_gene: .; CDR3aa: CAWRLTGELFF
v_gene: TRBV6-2/TRBV6-3; j_gene: TRBJ2-7; len: 13; d_gene: .; CDR3aa: CASSYYPTYEQYF
v_gene: TRBV12-3/TRBV12-4; j_gene: TRBJ2-1; len: 17; d_gene: .; CDR3aa: CASSHPPWGVSGNEQFF
v_gene: TRBV5-5; j_gene: TRBJ1-2; len: 13; d_gene: .; CDR3aa: CASSLESGYGYTF
v_gene: TRBV20-1; j_gene: TRBJ1-5; len: 15; d_gene: .; CDR3aa: CSASSAAISNQPQHF
v_gene: TRBV19; j_gene: TRBJ2-1; len: 14; d_gene: TRBD1; CDR3aa: CASRQGVSYNEQFF
v_gene: TRBV28; j_gene: TRBJ2-3; len: 15; d_gene: TRBD2; CDR3aa: CASSSGGTSGETQYF
v_gene: TRBV27; j_gene: TRBJ2-7; len: 17; d_gene: .; CDR3aa: CASMGTSGQRGDYEQYF
v_gene: TRBV11-1; j_gene: TRBJ2-1; len: 15; d_gene: .; CDR3aa: CASSLAASSYNEQFF
v_gene: TRBV30; j_gene: TRBJ1-1; len: 15; d_gene: TRBD1; CDR3aa: CAWSGLQGAGTEAFF
v_gene: TRBV9; j_gene: TRBJ1-1; len: 15; d_gene: .; CDR3aa: CASSQTPSASTEAFF
v_gene: TRBV5-1; j_gene: TRBJ2-1; len: 13; d_gene: .; CDR3aa: CASSLIVSDEQFF
v_gene: TRBV15; j_gene: TRBJ2-7; len: 15; d_gene: TRBD2; CDR3aa: CATSRGVSGLYEQYF
v_gene: TRBV5-6; j_gene: TRBJ2-7; len: 13; d_gene: TRBD2; CDR3aa: CASRGRGVGEQYF
v_gene: TRBV12-3/TRBV12-4; j_gene: TRBJ2-5; len: 15; d_gene: .; CDR3aa: CASSIVGGLQETQYF
v_gene: TRBV10-3; j_gene: TRBJ2-1; len: 14; d_gene: .; CDR3aa: CAISDVASYNEQFF
v_gene: TRBV4-1; j_gene: TRBJ2-1; len: 16; d_gene: .; CDR3aa: CASSPSGGTTYNEQFF
v_gene: TRBV18; j_gene: TRBJ1-2; len: 11; d_gene: .; CDR3aa: CASSQRVGYTF
v_gene: TRBV27; j_gene: TRBJ2-1; len: 16; d_gene: .; CDR3aa: CASSSHREGSYNEQFF
v_gene: TRBV6-2/TRBV6-3; j_gene: TRBJ2-2; len: 14; d_gene: TRBD1; CDR3aa: CASRYRGDTGELFF
v_gene: TRBV27; j_gene: TRBJ2-5; len: 13; d_gene: .; CDR3aa: CASSLVQEETQYF
v_gene: TRBV12-3/TRBV12-4; j_gene: TRBJ1-1; len: 16; d_gene: .; CDR3aa: CASTLSGRGPNTEAFF
v_gene: TRBV5-1; j_gene: TRBJ2-7; len: 14; d_gene: .; CDR3aa: CASSFPGDSYEQYF
v_gene: TRBV7-9; j_gene: TRBJ2-1; len: 15; d_gene: .; CDR3aa: CASSLEGLDSSEQFF
v_gene: TRBV7-2; j_gene: TRBJ2-5; len: 14; d_gene: .; CDR3aa: CASSDGLIQETQYF
v_gene: TRBV7-2; j_gene: TRBJ1-4; len: 13; d_gene: .; CDR3aa: CASSLGGGEKLFF
v_gene: TRBV19; j_gene: TRBJ1-4; len: 13; d_gene: .; CDR3aa: CASTGRSNEKLFF
v_gene: TRBV21-1; j_gene: TRBJ2-4; len: 21; d_gene: .; CDR3aa: CASSKSGVGLAGIRAKNIQYF
v_gene: TRBV15; j_gene: TRBJ2-2; len: 15; d_gene: .; CDR3aa: CATSSQGRLTGELFF
v_gene: TRBV7-9; j_gene: TRBJ2-7; len: 16; d_gene: .; CDR3aa: CASSFSRTLTSYEQYF
v_gene: TRBV6-6; j_gene: TRBJ2-7; len: 15; d_gene: .; CDR3aa: CASSYPQDLTLEQYF
v_gene: TRBV4-1; j_gene: TRBJ1-6; len: 15; d_gene: .; CDR3aa: CASSQVPRGSSPLHF
v_gene: TRBV3-1; j_gene: TRBJ2-5; len: 17; d_gene: TRBD2; CDR3aa: CASSPGSGGPLSETQYF